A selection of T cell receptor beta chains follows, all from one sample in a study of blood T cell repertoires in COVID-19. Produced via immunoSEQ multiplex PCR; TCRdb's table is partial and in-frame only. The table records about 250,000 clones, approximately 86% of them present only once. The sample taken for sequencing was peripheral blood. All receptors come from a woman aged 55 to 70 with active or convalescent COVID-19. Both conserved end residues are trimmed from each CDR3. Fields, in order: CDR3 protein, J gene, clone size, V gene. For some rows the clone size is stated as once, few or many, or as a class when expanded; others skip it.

CDR3aa: ASSSGQGDYGYT; j_gene: TRBJ1-2; abundance: .; v_gene: TRBV5-1
CDR3aa: AISESVGVGSYNSPLH; j_gene: TRBJ1-6; abundance: .; v_gene: TRBV10-3
CDR3aa: ASSLYGDSYGYT; j_gene: TRBJ1-2; abundance: .; v_gene: TRBV27
CDR3aa: ASSPTLLRGTDTQY; j_gene: TRBJ2-3; abundance: .; v_gene: TRBV7-6
CDR3aa: ASSTQVGNTEAF; j_gene: TRBJ1-1; abundance: .; v_gene: TRBV19
CDR3aa: ASSFTFREVGGDTQY; j_gene: TRBJ2-3; abundance: .; v_gene: TRBV5-4
CDR3aa: ASSFAGSGGTDTQY; j_gene: TRBJ2-3; abundance: .; v_gene: TRBV6-5
CDR3aa: ASSIILLGLAGQETQY; j_gene: TRBJ2-5; abundance: .; v_gene: TRBV19
CDR3aa: ASRDPRAGANVLT; j_gene: TRBJ2-6; abundance: .; v_gene: TRBV6-5
CDR3aa: ASSQRARGPYNEQF; j_gene: TRBJ2-1; abundance: .; v_gene: TRBV16
CDR3aa: AISEPRVGEAF; j_gene: TRBJ1-1; abundance: .; v_gene: TRBV10-3
CDR3aa: ASSTFYNEQF; j_gene: TRBJ2-1; abundance: once; v_gene: TRBV19
CDR3aa: ASSSRRAGGYT; j_gene: TRBJ1-2; abundance: once; v_gene: TRBV2
CDR3aa: ASSISHGGPTDTQY; j_gene: TRBJ2-3; abundance: .; v_gene: TRBV19
CDR3aa: ASSSSTFYGYT; j_gene: TRBJ1-2; abundance: .; v_gene: TRBV6-2/TRBV6-3
CDR3aa: ASSLGSGGQNEAF; j_gene: TRBJ1-1; abundance: many; v_gene: TRBV7-2
CDR3aa: ASRPRVRYEAF; j_gene: TRBJ1-1; abundance: .; v_gene: TRBV6-5
CDR3aa: ASSQDRAHTEAF; j_gene: TRBJ1-1; abundance: .; v_gene: TRBV5-1
CDR3aa: ASSLGGWLQETQY; j_gene: TRBJ2-5; abundance: .; v_gene: TRBV5-1
CDR3aa: ASSETGRGEQF; j_gene: TRBJ2-1; abundance: few; v_gene: TRBV6-4
CDR3aa: ATSRDSGSINEQF; j_gene: TRBJ2-1; abundance: .; v_gene: TRBV15
CDR3aa: ASSTWDRALSGNTIY; j_gene: TRBJ1-3; abundance: .; v_gene: TRBV21-1
CDR3aa: ASSLGQRPYNEQF; j_gene: TRBJ2-1; abundance: .; v_gene: TRBV5-4
CDR3aa: ASSLGVGTVLVRELF; j_gene: TRBJ2-2; abundance: .; v_gene: TRBV7-6
CDR3aa: ASRETGYSNQPQH; j_gene: TRBJ1-5; abundance: once; v_gene: TRBV19
CDR3aa: ASSSETSGSYNEQF; j_gene: TRBJ2-1; abundance: .; v_gene: TRBV6-4
CDR3aa: ASSLGGASNQPQH; j_gene: TRBJ1-5; abundance: .; v_gene: TRBV5-1
CDR3aa: AWKVNRANGYT; j_gene: TRBJ1-2; abundance: .; v_gene: TRBV30
CDR3aa: ASSSPTGGEKLF; j_gene: TRBJ1-4; abundance: .; v_gene: TRBV19
CDR3aa: ASSLSSSGPYEQY; j_gene: TRBJ2-7; abundance: once; v_gene: TRBV5-1
CDR3aa: ASSWRGTGNTIY; j_gene: TRBJ1-3; abundance: .; v_gene: TRBV5-6
CDR3aa: ASSPIPGSAF; j_gene: TRBJ2-1; abundance: .; v_gene: TRBV7-9
CDR3aa: ASSSRDRREKLF; j_gene: TRBJ1-4; abundance: .; v_gene: TRBV4-1
CDR3aa: ASRRTGVETQY; j_gene: TRBJ2-5; abundance: once; v_gene: TRBV21-1
CDR3aa: ASSEFLAGRNSPLH; j_gene: TRBJ1-6; abundance: .; v_gene: TRBV6-1
CDR3aa: ASGFSPGTGGGGETQY; j_gene: .; abundance: .; v_gene: TRBV12-5
CDR3aa: ASSSPGWRGSTEAF; j_gene: TRBJ1-1; abundance: .; v_gene: TRBV28